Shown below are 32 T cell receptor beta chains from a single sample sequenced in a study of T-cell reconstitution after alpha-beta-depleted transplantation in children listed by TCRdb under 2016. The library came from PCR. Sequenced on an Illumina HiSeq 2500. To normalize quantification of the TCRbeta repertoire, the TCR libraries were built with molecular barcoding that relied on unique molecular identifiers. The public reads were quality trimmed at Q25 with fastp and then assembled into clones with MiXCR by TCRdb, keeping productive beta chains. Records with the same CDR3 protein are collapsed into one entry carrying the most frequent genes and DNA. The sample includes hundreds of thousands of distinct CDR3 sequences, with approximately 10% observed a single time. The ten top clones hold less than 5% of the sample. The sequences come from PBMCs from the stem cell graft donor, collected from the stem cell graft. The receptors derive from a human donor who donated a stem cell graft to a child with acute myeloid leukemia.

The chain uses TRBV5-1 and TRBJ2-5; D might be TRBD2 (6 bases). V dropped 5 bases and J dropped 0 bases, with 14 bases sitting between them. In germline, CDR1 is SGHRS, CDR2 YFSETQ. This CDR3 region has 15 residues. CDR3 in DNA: TGCGCCAGCAGACCCGGGACTCAGTACCAAGAGACCCAGTACTTC. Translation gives CASRPGTQYQETQYF.

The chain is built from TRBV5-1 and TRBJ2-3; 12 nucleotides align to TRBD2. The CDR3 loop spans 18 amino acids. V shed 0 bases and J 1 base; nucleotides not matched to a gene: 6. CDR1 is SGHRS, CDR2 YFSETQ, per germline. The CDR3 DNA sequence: TGCGCCAGCAGCTTGGCCCTAGCGGGAGGGGATGGCACAGATACGCAGTATTTT. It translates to CASSLALAGGDGTDTQYF.

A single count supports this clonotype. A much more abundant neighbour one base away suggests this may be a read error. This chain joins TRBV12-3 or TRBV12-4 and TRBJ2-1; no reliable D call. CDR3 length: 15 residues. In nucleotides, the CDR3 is TGTGCCGGCAGCCGGACCTCAATTAGCTACAATGAGCAGTTCTTC. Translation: CAGSRTSISYNEQFF.

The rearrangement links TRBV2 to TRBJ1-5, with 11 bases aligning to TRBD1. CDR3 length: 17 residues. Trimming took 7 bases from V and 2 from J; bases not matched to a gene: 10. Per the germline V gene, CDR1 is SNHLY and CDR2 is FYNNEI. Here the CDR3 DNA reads TGTGCCAGCACCAAAGGACAGGGGGCAGCGGGCAATCAGCCCCAGCATTTT. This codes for CASTKGQGAAGNQPQHF.

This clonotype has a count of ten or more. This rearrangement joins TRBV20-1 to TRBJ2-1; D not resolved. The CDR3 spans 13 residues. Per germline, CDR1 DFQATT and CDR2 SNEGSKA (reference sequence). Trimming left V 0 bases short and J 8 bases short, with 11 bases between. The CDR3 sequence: CSARDPIRDEQFF. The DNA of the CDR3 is TGCAGTGCTAGAGATCCCATCCGAGATGAGCAGTTCTTC.

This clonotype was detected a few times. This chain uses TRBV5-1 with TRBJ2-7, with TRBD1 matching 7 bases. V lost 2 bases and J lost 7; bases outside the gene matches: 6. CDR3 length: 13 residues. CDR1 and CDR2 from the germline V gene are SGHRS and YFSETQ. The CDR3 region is CASSFQGEWEQYF. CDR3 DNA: TGCGCCAGCAGCTTTCAGGGGGAGTGGGAGCAGTACTTC.

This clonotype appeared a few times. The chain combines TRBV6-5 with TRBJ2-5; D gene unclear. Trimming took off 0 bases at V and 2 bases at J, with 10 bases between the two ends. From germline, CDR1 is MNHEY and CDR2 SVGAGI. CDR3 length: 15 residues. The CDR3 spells CASSYSLKRQETQYF. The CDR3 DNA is TGTGCCAGCAGTTACTCTCTTAAGAGGCAAGAGACCCAGTACTTC.

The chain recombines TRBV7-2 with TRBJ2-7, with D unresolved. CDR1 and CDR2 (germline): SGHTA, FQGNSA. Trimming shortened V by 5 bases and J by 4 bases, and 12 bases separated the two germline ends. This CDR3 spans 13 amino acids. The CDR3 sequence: CASSPGPYYEQYF. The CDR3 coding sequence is TGTGCCAGCAGCCCCGGACCCTATTACGAGCAGTACTTC.

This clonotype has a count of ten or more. The CDR3 sequence is CASSLDFGPRGGEQFF. The CDR3 DNA sequence: TGCGCCAGCAGCTTAGACTTCGGCCCTCGGGGCGGTGAGCAGTTCTTC. The rearrangement joins TRBV5-1 to TRBJ2-1; D tentatively reads TRBD1 or TRBD2 (5 bases each). Per germline, CDR1 SGHRS and CDR2 YFSETQ. V was clipped by 2 bases and J by 9 bases, with 21 bases between them. This CDR3 is built from 16 residues.

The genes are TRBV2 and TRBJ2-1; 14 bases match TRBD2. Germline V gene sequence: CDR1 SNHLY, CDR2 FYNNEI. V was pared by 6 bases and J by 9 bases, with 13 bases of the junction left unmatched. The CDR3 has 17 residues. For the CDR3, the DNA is TGTGCCAGCAGCAGTGGTTCCGGGACTAGCGGGAGCATTGAGCAGTTCTTC. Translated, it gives CASSSGSGTSGSIEQFF.

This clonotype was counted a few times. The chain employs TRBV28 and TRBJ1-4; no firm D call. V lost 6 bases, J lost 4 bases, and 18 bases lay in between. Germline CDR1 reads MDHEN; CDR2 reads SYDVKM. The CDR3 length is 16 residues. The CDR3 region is CASSPGRTHYNEKLFF. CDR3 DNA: TGTGCCAGCAGCCCCGGACGGACCCATTATAATGAAAAACTGTTTTTT.

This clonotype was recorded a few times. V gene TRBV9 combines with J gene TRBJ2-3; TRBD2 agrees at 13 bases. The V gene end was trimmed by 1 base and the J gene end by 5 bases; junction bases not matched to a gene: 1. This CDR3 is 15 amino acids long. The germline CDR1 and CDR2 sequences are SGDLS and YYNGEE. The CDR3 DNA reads TGTGCCAGCAGCGTACGACTAGCGGGAGGAGATACGCAGTATTTT. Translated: CASSVRLAGGDTQYF.

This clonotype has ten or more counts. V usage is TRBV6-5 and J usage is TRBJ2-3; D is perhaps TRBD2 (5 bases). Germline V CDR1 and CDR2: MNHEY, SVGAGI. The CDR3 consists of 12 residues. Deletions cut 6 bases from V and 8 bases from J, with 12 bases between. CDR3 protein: CASSALEGTQYF. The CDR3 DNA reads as TGTGCCAGCAGCGCACTAGAGGGTACGCAGTATTTT.

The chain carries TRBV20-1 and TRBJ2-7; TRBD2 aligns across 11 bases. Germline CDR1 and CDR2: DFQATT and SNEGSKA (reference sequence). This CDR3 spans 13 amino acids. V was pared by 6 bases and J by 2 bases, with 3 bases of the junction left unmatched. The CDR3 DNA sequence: TGCAGTGCCCGACTAGCGGGACCCTACGAGCAGTACTTC. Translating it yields CSARLAGPYEQYF.

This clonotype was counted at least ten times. CDR3 coding DNA: TGTGCCAGCAGCAAAGGGGTAGCGGGAGGACCTACAGATACGCAGTATTTT. Its protein is CASSKGVAGGPTDTQYF. The V and J genes are TRBV21-1 and TRBJ2-3; TRBD2 reflects the table's D call only, with no check against the DNA. TRBV21-1 is reported as a pseudogene. CDR3 length: 17 residues.

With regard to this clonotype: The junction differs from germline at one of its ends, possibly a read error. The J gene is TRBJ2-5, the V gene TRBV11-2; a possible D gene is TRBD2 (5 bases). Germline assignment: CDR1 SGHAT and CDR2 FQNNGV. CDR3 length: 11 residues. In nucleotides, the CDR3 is TGTGCCAGCAGCTTAAAGGACTTTTCGCACTTC. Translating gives CASSLKDFSHF.

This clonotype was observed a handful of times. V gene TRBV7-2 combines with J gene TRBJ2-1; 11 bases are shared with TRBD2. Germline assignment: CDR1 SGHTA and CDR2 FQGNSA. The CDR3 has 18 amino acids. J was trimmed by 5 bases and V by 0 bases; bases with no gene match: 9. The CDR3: CASSLAAGTSGYHNEQFF. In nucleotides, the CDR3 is TGTGCCAGCAGCTTAGCCGCCGGGACTAGCGGCTATCACAATGAGCAGTTCTTC.

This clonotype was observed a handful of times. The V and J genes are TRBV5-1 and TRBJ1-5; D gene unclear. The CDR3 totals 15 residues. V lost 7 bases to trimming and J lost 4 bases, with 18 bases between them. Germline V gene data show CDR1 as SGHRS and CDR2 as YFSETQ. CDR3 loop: CASRDIPWGNQPQHF. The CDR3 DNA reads TGCGCCAGCCGCGACATACCCTGGGGTAATCAGCCCCAGCATTTT.

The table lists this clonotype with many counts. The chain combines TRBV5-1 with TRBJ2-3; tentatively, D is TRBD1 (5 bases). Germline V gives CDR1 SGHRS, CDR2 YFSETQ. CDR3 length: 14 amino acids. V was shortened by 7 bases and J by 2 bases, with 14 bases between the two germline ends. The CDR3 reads CASVGARNTDTQYF. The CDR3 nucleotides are TGCGCCAGCGTTGGGGCGCGGAACACAGATACGCAGTATTTT.

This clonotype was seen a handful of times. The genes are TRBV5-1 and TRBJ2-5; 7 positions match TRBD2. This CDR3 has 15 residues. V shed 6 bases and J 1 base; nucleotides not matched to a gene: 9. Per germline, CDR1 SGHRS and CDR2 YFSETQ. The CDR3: CASKPGTTSQETQYF. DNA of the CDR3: TGCGCCAGCAAGCCCGGGACTACCTCCCAAGAGACCCAGTACTTC.

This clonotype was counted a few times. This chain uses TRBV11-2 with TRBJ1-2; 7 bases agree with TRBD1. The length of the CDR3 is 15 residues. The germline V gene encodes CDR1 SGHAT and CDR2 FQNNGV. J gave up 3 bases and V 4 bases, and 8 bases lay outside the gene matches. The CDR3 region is CASSSRQGVDYGYTF. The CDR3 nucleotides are TGTGCCAGCAGCTCAAGACAGGGCGTCGACTATGGCTACACCTTC.

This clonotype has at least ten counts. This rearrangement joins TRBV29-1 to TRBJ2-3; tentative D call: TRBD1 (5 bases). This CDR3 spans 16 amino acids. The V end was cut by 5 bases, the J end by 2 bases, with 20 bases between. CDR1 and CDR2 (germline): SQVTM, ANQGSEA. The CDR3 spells CSVSGPLGSITDTQYF. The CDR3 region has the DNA TGCAGCGTTTCAGGGCCCCTAGGGTCCATCACAGATACGCAGTATTTT.

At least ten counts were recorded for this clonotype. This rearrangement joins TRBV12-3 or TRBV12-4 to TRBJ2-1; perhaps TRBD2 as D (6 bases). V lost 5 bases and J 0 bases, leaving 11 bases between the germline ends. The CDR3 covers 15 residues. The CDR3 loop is CASSGSGSSYNEQFF. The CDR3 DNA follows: TGTGCCAGCAGTGGTAGCGGATCCTCCTACAATGAGCAGTTCTTC.

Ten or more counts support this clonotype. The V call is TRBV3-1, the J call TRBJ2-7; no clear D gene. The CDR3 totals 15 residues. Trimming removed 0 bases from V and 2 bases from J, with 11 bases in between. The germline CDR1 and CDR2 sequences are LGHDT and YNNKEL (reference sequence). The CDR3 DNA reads TGTGCCAGCAGCCAAGAAGGCAGCCCTACCTACGAGCAGTACTTC. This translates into CASSQEGSPTYEQYF.

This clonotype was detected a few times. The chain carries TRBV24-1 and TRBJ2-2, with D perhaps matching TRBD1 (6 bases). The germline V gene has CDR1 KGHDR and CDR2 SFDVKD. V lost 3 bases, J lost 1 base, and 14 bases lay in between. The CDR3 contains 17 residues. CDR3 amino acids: CATSDPDRWENTGELFF. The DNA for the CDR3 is TGTGCCACCAGTGATCCTGACAGGTGGGAGAACACCGGGGAGCTGTTTTTT.

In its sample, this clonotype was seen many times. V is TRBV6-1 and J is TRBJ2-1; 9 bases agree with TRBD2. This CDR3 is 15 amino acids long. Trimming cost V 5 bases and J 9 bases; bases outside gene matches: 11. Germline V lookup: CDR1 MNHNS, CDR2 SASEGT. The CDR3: CASSTTLREGTEQFF. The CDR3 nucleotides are TGTGCCAGCAGTACCACGTTGCGGGAGGGTACTGAGCAGTTCTTC.

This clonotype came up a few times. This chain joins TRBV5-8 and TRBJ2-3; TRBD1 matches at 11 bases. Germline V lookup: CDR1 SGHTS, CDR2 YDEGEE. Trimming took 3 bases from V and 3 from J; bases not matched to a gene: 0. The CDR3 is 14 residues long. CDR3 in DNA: TGTGCCAGCAGCTGGGACAGGGGGACAGATACGCAGTATTTT. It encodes CASSWDRGTDTQYF.

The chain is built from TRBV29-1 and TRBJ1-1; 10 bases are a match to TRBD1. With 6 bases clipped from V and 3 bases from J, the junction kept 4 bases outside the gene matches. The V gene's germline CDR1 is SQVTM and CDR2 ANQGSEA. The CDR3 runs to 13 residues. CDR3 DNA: TGCAGCGTAGGGACAGGGGACGACACTGAAGCTTTCTTT. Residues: CSVGTGDDTEAFF.

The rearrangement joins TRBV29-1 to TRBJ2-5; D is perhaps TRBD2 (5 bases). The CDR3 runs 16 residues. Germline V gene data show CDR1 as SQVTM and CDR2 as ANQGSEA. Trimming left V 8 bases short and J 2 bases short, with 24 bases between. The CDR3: CSSIGIGLGEQETQYF. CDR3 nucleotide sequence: TGCAGCTCCATCGGGATAGGGCTCGGGGAACAAGAGACCCAGTACTTC.

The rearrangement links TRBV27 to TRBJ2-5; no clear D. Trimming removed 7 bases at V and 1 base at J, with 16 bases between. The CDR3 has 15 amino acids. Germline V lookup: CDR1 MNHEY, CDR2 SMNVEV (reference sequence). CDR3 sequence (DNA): TGTGCCAGCACCCCGGCCCTCGGCCCCCAAGAGACCCAGTACTTC. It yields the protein CASTPALGPQETQYF.

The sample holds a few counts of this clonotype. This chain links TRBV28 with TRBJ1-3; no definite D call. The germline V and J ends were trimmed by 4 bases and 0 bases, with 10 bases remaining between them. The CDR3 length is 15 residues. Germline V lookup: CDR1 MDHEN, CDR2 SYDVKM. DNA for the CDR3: TGTGCCAGCAGTTCTCCAGAAAGCTCTGGAAACACCATATATTTT. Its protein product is CASSSPESSGNTIYF.

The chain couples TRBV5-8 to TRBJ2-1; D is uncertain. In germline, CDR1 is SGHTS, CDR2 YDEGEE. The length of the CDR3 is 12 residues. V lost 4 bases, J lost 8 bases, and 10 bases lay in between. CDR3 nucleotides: TGTGCCAGCAGCGGGTGGATGGATGAGCAGTTCTTC. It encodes CASSGWMDEQFF.